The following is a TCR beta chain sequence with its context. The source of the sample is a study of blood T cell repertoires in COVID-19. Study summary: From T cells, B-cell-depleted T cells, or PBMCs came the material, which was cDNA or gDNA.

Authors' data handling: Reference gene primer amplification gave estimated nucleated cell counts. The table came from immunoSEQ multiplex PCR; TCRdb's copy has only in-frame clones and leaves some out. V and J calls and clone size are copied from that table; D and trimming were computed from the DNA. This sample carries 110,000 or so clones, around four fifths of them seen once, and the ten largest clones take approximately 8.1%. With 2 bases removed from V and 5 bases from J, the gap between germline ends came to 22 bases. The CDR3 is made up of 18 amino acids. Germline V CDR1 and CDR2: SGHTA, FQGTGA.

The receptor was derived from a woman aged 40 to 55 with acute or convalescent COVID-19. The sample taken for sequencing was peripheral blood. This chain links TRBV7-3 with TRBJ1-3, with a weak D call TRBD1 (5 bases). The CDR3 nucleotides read TGTGCCAGCAGCTTAGAAGCAGGGCCACAACTGAGAAGAAACACCATATATTTT. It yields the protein CASSLEAGPQLRRNTIYF.